The rows below give T cell receptor beta chains drawn from one sample of a study of technical replicates of blood from a handful of donors. Some clones are missing from TCRdb's copy, which holds only in-frame ones; the method was immunoSEQ multiplex PCR. The repertoire holds about 50,000 clones, with more than 85% as singletons. Sequenced sample: PBMCs. Receptors originate from a human donor in good health. Some clones in this sample may be carry-over from other donors' samples. CDR3s include the opening cysteine and the closing phenylalanine or tryptophan. A D gene is named only where the DNA matches it firmly. Clone size is shown for a subset of rows, as once, few, many or a class of expanded clone.

D gene	CDR3 length	V gene	J gene	clone size	CDR3 protein	CDR3 DNA
TRBD2	17	TRBV5-1	TRBJ2-2	NA	CASSPRVAGDGTGELFF	TGCGCCAGCAGCCCGCGGGTAGCGGGGGATGGCACCGGGGAGCTGTTTTTT
NA	19	TRBV13	TRBJ2-1	once	CASSLGGGLAAAPYNEQFF	TGTGCCAGCAGCTTAGGGGGGGGGCTAGCGGCCGCTCCCTACAATGAGCAGTTCTTC
NA	17	TRBV4-3	TRBJ2-3	NA	CASSQDLAPVRTDTQYF	TGCGCCAGCAGCCAAGATCTAGCGCCCGTAAGGACAGATACGCAGTATTTT
TRBD1	14	TRBV5-4	TRBJ1-1	few	CASSSGQGRTEAFF	TGTGCCAGCAGCTCGGGACAGGGGAGGACTGAAGCTTTCTTT
TRBD1	15	TRBV5-4	TRBJ2-2	NA	CASSLVGTATGELFF	TGTGCCAGCAGCTTGGTTGGGACAGCCACCGGGGAGCTGTTTTTT
TRBD2	13	TRBV29-1	TRBJ2-7	NA	CSVWTSEFYEQYF	TGCAGCGTGTGGACTAGCGAGTTCTACGAGCAGTACTTC
TRBD1	17	TRBV7-9	TRBJ2-3	NA	CASSVRTGGPSTDTQYF	TGTGCCAGCAGCGTAAGGACAGGAGGACCTAGCACAGATACGCAGTATTTT
NA	12	TRBV5-4	TRBJ1-2	NA	CASSADYYGYTF	TGTGCCAGCAGCGCGGACTATTATGGCTACACCTTC
TRBD1	16	TRBV6-6	TRBJ2-2	NA	CASSYFGTGPTGELFF	TGTGCCAGCAGTTACTTTGGGACAGGGCCTACCGGGGAGCTGTTTTTT
NA	15	TRBV7-6	TRBJ1-4	NA	CASSLAGVNNEKLFF	TGTGCCAGCAGCTTAGCAGGGGTTAATAATGAAAAACTGTTTTTT
NA	15	TRBV6-5	TRBJ1-5	NA	CASSLDRNSNQPQHF	TGTGCCAGCAGTCTCGACAGGAATAGCAATCAGCCCCAGCATTTT
NA	16	TRBV9	TRBJ2-5	NA	CASSATVFGFQETQYF	TGTGCCAGCAGCGCAACCGTTTTCGGGTTCCAAGAGACCCAGTACTTC
TRBD1	15	TRBV5-8	TRBJ1-1	NA	CASSLLGGGKAEAFF	TGTGCCAGCAGCTTGTTAGGGGGCGGTAAGGCTGAAGCTTTCTTT
TRBD2	15	TRBV4-3	TRBJ2-7	NA	CASSQDREGNAEQYF	TGCGCCAGCAGCCAAGATCGGGAGGGTAATGCCGAGCAGTACTTC
TRBD1	14	TRBV14	TRBJ1-1	NA	CASSLITGVGEAFF	TGTGCCAGCAGCCTGATAACAGGGGTGGGTGAAGCTTTCTTT
TRBD1	14	TRBV7-9	TRBJ1-1	NA	CASSPGQGQGEAFF	TGTGCCAGCAGCCCAGGACAGGGTCAAGGTGAAGCTTTCTTT
TRBD2	16	TRBV2	TRBJ2-7	medium-sized	CASTFGLAGPGYEQYF	TGTGCCAGCACCTTCGGGCTAGCGGGACCGGGCTACGAGCAGTACTTC
NA	13	TRBV19	TRBJ1-5	NA	CACGRGGNQPQHF	TGTGCCTGCGGCAGGGGAGGCAATCAGCCCCAGCATTTT
NA	12	TRBV30	TRBJ1-2	NA	CAWSLGPRGYTF	TGTGCCTGGAGTCTGGGGCCGCGGGGCTACACCTTC
NA	15	TRBV6-9	TRBJ1-2	NA	CASSFRAVISGGYTF	TGTGCCAGCAGTTTTAGGGCCGTGATTTCGGGGGGCTACACCTTC
NA	16	TRBV7-9	TRBJ1-4	once	CASSPGSRGDNEKLFF	TGTGCCAGCAGCCCGGGGTCCCGTGGGGATAATGAAAAACTGTTTTTT
NA	15	TRBV27	TRBJ2-1	NA	CASSFSGSSYNEQFF	TGTGCCAGCAGCTTTAGCGGAAGCTCCTACAATGAGCAGTTCTTC
NA	13	TRBV30	TRBJ2-7	NA	CAWSPGATYEQYF	TGTGCCTGGAGTCCAGGGGCGACCTACGAGCAGTACTTC
NA	13	TRBV9	TRBJ2-3	NA	CASSPISTDTQYF	TGTGCCAGCAGCCCCATTAGCACAGATACGCAGTATTTT
TRBD2	15	TRBV7-2	TRBJ2-1	NA	CASSQAGGPYNEQFF	TGTGCCAGCAGCCAAGCGGGAGGGCCCTACAATGAGCAGTTCTTC
TRBD2	15	TRBV6-5	TRBJ2-1	NA	CATEREGQSYNEQFF	TGTGCCACAGAGCGGGAGGGCCAATCCTACAATGAGCAGTTCTTC
TRBD2	15	TRBV6-5	TRBJ2-1	NA	CASGLAGGSYNEQFF	TGTGCCAGCGGACTAGCGGGGGGATCCTACAATGAGCAGTTCTTC
TRBD2	16	TRBV27	TRBJ2-3	NA	CASSLSLAGGEDTQYF	TGTGCCAGCAGTTTATCGCTAGCGGGAGGGGAAGATACGCAGTATTTT
NA	13	TRBV6-1	TRBJ2-2	NA	CASSVSGSGELFF	TGTGCCAGCAGTGTTTCCGGGTCTGGGGAGCTGTTTTTT
TRBD2	15	TRBV6-4	TRBJ2-1	NA	CASSPGTSGYNEQFF	TGTGCCAGCAGTCCCGGGACTAGCGGCTACAATGAGCAGTTCTTC
NA	11	TRBV5-1	TRBJ1-2	once	CASSPGFGYTF	TGCGCCAGCAGCCCGGGGTTCGGCTACACCTTC
NA	13	TRBV6-1	TRBJ2-5	NA	CASSWTDQETQYF	TGTGCCAGCAGTTGGACAGACCAAGAGACCCAGTACTTC
TRBD2	15	TRBV11-2	TRBJ2-3	NA	CASSFRLAATDTQYF	TGTGCCAGCAGCTTCAGACTAGCGGCCACAGATACGCAGTATTTT
NA	13	TRBV7-2	TRBJ1-2	NA	CASSRTGNYGYTF	TGTGCCAGCAGCCGGACGGGGAACTATGGCTACACCTTC
NA	15	TRBV6-5	TRBJ1-5	NA	CASSYNGIGNQPQHF	TGTGCCAGCAGTTACAACGGGATTGGGAATCAGCCCCAGCATTTT
NA	15	TRBV6-5	TRBJ1-2	NA	CASSRRQTANYGYTF	TGTGCCAGCAGTCGCAGACAGACAGCTAACTATGGCTACACCTTC
NA	16	TRBV2	TRBJ2-7	NA	CASSEIYGGRGYEQYF	TGTGCCAGCAGTGAAATATATGGGGGGAGAGGCTACGAGCAGTACTTC
TRBD2	13	TRBV6-1	TRBJ2-1	NA	CATERGGPREQFF	TGTGCCACCGAGCGGGGGGGGCCTCGTGAGCAGTTCTTC
NA	13	TRBV25-1	TRBJ1-4	NA	CASSESLSEKLFF	TGTGCCAGCAGTGAATCCCTCTCTGAAAAACTGTTTTTT
TRBD1	13	TRBV27	TRBJ2-5	NA	CASRFGQGETQYF	TGTGCCAGCAGATTTGGACAGGGTGAGACCCAGTACTTC
TRBD2	16	TRBV13	TRBJ2-2	NA	CASSLAGTSGTGELFF	TGTGCCAGCAGCTTGGCCGGGACTAGCGGGACCGGGGAGCTGTTTTTT
NA	11	TRBV20-1	TRBJ2-1	NA	CSAETSNEQFF	TGCAGTGCGGAGACTAGCAATGAGCAGTTCTTC
NA	14	TRBV6-6	TRBJ1-5	NA	CASSYDSHNQPQHF	TGTGCCAGCAGTTACGACAGCCACAATCAGCCCCAGCATTTT
TRBD1	16	TRBV10-1	TRBJ1-5	NA	CASSERDREGNQPQHF	TGCGCCAGCAGTGAGCGAGACAGGGAGGGCAATCAGCCCCAGCATTTT
NA	13	TRBV30	TRBJ1-5	NA	CAWSSGRDQPQHF	TGTGCCTGGAGTTCAGGGCGAGATCAGCCCCAGCATTTT
NA	15	TRBV12-5	TRBJ2-1	NA	CASGLWWEQYNEQFF	TGTGCTAGTGGTTTGTGGTGGGAGCAGTACAATGAGCAGTTCTTC
TRBD2	15	TRBV7-9	TRBJ2-7	NA	CASSLASGATYEQYF	TGTGCCAGCAGCTTAGCTAGCGGGGCTACCTACGAGCAGTACTTC
NA	18	TRBV5-3	TRBJ1-5	NA	CARSQKPTLEDSNQPQHF	TGTGCCAGAAGCCAGAAACCTACCTTAGAGGATAGCAATCAGCCCCAGCATTTT
NA	14	TRBV30	TRBJ1-6	NA	CAWVKNRDNSPLHF	TGTGCCTGGGTGAAAAACAGGGATAATTCACCCCTCCACTTT
TRBD1	12	TRBV30	TRBJ1-1	NA	CAWDRAASEAFF	TGTGCCTGGGACAGGGCAGCATCTGAAGCTTTCTTT
TRBD1	15	TRBV4-2	TRBJ1-5	NA	CASSQPDRENQPQHF	TGTGCCAGCAGCCAGCCGGACAGGGAGAATCAGCCCCAGCATTTT
TRBD2	15	TRBV7-9	TRBJ2-5	NA	CASSTLAGGQETQYF	TGTGCCAGCAGCACACTAGCGGGAGGACAAGAGACCCAGTACTTC
NA	13	TRBV4-3	TRBJ2-1	NA	CASSQDHDREQFF	TGCGCCAGCAGCCAAGATCATGACAGGGAGCAGTTCTTC